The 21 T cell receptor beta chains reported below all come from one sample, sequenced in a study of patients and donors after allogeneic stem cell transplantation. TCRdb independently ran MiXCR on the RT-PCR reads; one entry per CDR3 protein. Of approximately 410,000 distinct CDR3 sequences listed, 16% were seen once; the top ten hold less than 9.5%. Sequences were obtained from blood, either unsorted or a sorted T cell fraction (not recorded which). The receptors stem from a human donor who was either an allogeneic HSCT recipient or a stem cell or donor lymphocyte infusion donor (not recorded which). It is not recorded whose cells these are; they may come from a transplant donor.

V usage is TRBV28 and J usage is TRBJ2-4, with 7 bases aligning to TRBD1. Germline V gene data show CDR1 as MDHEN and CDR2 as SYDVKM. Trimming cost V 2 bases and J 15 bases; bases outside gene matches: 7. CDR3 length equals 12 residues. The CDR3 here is CASSLRDRVGYF. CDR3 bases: TGTGCCAGCAGTTTACGTGACAGGGTAGGGTACTTC.

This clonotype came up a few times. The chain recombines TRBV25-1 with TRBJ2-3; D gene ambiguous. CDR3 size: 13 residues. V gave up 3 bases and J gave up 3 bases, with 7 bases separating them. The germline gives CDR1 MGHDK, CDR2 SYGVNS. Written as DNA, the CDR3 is TGTGCCAGCAGTGAGGTCGCTACAGATACGCAGTATTTT. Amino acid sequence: CASSEVATDTQYF. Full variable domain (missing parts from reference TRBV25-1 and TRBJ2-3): EADIYQTPRYLVIGTGKKITLECSQTMGHDKMYWYQQDPGMELHLIHYSYGVNSTEKGDLSSESTVSRIRTEHFPLTLESARPSHTSQYLCASSEVATDTQYFGPGTRLTVL.

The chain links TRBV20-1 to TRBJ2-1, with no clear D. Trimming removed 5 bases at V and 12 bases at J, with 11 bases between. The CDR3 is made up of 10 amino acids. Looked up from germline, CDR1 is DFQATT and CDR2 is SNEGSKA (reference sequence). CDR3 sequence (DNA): TGCAGTGCTTTGGAGCTTGGGCAGTTCTTC. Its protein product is CSALELGQFF.

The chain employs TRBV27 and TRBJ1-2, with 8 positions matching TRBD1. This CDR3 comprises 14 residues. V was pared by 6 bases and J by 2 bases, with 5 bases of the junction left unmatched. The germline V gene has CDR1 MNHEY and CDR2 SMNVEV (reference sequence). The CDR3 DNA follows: TGTGCCAGCAGACCTTACAGGGGGAACTATGGCTACACCTTC. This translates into CASRPYRGNYGYTF.

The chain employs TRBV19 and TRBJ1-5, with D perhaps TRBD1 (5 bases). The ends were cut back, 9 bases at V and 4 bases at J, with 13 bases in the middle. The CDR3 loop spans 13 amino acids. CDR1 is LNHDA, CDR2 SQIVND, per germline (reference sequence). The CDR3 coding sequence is TGTGCCAGCAGGCAGGGCGAAAATCAGCCCCAGCATTTT. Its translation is CASRQGENQPQHF.

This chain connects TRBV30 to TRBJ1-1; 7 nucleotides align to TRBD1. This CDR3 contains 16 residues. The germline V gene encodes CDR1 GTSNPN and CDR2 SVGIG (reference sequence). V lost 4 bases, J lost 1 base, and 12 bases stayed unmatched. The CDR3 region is CAWKVYRGGPNTEAFF. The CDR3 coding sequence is TGTGCCTGGAAAGTGTACAGGGGTGGGCCGAACACTGAAGCTTTCTTT.

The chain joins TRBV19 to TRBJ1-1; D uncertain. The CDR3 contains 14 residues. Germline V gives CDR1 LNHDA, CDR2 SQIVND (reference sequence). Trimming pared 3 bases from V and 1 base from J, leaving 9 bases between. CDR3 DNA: TGTGCCAGTAGTATTGCACGCGGGAACACTGAAGCTTTCTTT. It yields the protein CASSIARGNTEAFF.

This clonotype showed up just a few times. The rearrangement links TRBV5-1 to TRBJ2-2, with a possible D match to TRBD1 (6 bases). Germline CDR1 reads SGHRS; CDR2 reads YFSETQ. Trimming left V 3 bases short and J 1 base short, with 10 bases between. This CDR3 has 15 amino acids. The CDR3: CASSWDTRNTGELFF. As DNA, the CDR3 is TGCGCCAGCAGCTGGGACACCCGGAACACCGGGGAGCTGTTTTTT.

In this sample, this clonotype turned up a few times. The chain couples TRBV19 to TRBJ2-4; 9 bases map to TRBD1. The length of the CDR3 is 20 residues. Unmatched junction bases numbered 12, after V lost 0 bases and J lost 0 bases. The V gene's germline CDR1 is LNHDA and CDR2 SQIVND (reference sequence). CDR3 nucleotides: TGTGCCAGTAGTATAGACCCGCGGGACAGGGTTGATCTAGCCAAAAACATTCAGTACTTC. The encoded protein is CASSIDPRDRVDLAKNIQYF. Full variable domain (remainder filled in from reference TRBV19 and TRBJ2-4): DGGITQSPKYLFRKEGQNVTLSCEQNLNHDAMYWYRQDPGQGLRLIYYSQIVNDFQKGDIAEGYSVSREKKESFPLTVTSAQKNPTAFYLCASSIDPRDRVDLAKNIQYFGAGTRLSVL.

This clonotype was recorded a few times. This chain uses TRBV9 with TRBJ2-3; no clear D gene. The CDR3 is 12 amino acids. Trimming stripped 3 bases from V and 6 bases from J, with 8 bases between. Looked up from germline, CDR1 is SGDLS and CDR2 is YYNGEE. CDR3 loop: CASSAAGDTQYF. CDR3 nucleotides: TGTGCCAGCAGCGCCGCCGGGGATACGCAGTATTTT.

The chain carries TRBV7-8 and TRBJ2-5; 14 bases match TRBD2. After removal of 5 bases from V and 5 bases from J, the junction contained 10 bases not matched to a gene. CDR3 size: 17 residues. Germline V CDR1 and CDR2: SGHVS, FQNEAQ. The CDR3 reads CASSMRTSGGLGETQYF. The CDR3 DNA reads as TGTGCCAGCAGCATGCGGACTAGCGGGGGGTTGGGGGAGACCCAGTACTTC.

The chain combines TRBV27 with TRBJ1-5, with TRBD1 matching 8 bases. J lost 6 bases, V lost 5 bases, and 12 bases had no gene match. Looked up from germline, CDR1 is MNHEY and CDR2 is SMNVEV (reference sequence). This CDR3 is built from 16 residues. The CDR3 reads CASSPNRDRKTQPQHF. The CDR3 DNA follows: TGTGCCAGCAGTCCTAACCGGGACAGGAAAACTCAGCCCCAGCATTTT.

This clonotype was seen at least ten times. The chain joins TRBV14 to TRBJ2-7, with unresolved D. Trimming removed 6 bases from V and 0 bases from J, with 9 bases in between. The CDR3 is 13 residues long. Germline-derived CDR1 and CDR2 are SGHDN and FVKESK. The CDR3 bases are TGTGCCAGCAGTCGGGTCTTCTCCTACGAGCAGTACTTC. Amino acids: CASSRVFSYEQYF.

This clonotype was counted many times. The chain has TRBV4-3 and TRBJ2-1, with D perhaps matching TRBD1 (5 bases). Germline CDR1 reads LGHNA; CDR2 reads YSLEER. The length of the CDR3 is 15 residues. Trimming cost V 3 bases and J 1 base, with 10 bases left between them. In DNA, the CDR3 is TGCGCCAGCAGCCAGAGTACAGGTTCCTACAATGAGCAGTTCTTC. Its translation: CASSQSTGSYNEQFF.

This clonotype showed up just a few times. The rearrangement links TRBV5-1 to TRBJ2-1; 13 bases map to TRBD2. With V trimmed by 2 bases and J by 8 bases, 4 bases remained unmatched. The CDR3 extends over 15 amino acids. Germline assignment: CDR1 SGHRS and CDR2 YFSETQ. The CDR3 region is CASSLGLAGVDEQFF. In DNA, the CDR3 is TGCGCCAGCAGCTTAGGACTAGCGGGAGTGGATGAGCAGTTCTTC. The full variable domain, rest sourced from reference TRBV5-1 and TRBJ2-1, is KAGVTQTPRYLIKTRGQQVTLSCSPISGHRSVSWYQQTPGQGLQFLFEYFSETQRNKGNFPGRFSGRQFSNSRSEMNVSTLELGDSALYLCASSLGLAGVDEQFFGPGTRLTVL.

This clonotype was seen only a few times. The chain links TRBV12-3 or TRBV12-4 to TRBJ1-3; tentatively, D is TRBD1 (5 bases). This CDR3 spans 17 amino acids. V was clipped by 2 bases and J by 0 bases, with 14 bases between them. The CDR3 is CASSLWGRESSGNTIYF. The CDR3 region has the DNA TGTGCCAGCAGTTTATGGGGCAGGGAAAGCTCTGGAAACACCATATATTTT.

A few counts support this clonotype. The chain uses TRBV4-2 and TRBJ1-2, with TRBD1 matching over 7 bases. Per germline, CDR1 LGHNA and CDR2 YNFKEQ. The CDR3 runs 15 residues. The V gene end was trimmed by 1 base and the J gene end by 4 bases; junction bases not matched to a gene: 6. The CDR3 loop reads CASSQGDRVGYGYTF. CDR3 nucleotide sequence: TGTGCCAGCAGCCAAGGAGACAGGGTGGGCTATGGCTACACCTTC.

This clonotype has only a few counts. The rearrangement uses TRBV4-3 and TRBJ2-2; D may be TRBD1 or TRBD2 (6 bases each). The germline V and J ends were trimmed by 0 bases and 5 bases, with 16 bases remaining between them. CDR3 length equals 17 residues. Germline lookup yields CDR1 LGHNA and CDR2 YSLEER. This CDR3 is CASSQDRGQGRTGELFF. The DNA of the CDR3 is TGCGCCAGCAGCCAAGATAGAGGGCAGGGGAGGACCGGGGAGCTGTTTTTT.

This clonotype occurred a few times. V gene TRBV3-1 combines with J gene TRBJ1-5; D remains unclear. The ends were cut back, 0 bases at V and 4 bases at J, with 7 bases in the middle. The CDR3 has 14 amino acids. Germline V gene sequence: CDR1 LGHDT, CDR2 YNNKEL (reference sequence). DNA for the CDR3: TGTGCCAGCAGCCAAGATTTCAGAAATCAGCCCCAGCATTTT. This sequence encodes CASSQDFRNQPQHF.

The CDR3 nucleotides read TGTGCCAGCAGTTTGGTAGGGCACCCTTACGAGCAGTACTTC. Translation: CASSLVGHPYEQYF. The genes are TRBV28 and TRBJ2-7; D remains unclear. This CDR3 contains 14 residues. Germline loops: CDR1 MDHEN, CDR2 SYDVKM. V lost 3 bases and J lost 4, with 13 bases in between.

The CDR3 is CASSLGIAGGQDEQFF. In nucleotides, the CDR3 is TGTGCCAGCAGCCTAGGTATAGCGGGGGGGCAGGATGAGCAGTTCTTC. This chain uses TRBV7-3 with TRBJ2-1; 11 nucleotides align to TRBD2. The CDR3 contains 16 residues. Germline lookup yields CDR1 SGHTA and CDR2 FQGTGA. V was clipped by 5 bases and J by 8 bases; unmatched bases: 11.